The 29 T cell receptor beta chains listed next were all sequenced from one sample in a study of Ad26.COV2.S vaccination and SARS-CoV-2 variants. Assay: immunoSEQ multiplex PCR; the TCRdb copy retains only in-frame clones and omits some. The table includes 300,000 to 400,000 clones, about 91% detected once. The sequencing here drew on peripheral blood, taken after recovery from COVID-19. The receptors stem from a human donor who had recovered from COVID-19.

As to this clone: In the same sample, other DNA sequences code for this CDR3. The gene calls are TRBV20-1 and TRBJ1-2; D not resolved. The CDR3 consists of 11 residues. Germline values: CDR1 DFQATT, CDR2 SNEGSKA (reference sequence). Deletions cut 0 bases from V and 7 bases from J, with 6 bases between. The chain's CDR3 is CSARDSGGYTF. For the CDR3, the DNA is TGCAGTGCTAGAGATTCCGGTGGCTACACCTTC.

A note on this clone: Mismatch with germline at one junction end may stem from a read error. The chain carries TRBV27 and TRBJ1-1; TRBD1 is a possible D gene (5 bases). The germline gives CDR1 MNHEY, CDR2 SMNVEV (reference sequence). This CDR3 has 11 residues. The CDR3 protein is CASSSPGTFRW. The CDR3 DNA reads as TGTGCCAGCAGTTCCCCCGGGACTTTCCGATGG.

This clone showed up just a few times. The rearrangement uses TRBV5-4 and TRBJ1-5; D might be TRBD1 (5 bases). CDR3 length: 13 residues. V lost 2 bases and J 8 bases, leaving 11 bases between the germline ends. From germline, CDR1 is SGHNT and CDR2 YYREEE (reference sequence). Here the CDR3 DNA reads TGTGCCAGCAGCTTTGGGGGTAGGGAGCCCCAGCATTTT. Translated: CASSFGGREPQHF.

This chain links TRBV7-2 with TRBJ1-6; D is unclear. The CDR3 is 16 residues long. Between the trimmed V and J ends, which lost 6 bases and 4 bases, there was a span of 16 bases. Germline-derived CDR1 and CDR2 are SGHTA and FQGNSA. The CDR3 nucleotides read TGTGCCAGCAGTACCCCGGGGTCCCTTTATAATTCACCCCTCCACTTT. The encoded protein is CASSTPGSLYNSPLHF.

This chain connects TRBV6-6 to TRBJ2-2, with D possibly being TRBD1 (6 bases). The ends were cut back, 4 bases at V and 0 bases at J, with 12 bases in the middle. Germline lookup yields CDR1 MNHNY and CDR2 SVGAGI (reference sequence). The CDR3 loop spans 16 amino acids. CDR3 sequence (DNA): TGTGCCAGCAGTTTCCAGGGGCCGGCGAACACCGGGGAGCTGTTTTTT. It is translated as CASSFQGPANTGELFF.

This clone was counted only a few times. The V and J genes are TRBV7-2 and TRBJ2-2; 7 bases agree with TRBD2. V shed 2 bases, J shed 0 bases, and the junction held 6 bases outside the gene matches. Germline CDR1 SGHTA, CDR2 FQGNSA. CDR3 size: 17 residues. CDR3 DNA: TGTGCCAGCAGCTTAACAGCGGGGAGCGCGAACACCGGGGAGCTGTTTTTT. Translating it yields CASSLTAGSANTGELFF.

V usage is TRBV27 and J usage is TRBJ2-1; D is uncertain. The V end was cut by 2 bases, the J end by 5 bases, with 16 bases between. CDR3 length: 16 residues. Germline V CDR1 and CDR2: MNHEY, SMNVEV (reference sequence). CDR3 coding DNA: TGTGCCAGCAGTTTAACTTTCTGGGCGGTAGACAATGAGCAGTTCTTC. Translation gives CASSLTFWAVDNEQFF.

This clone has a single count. CDR3 sequence: CASSFYSGKGGYTF. The CDR3 DNA reads TGTGCCAGCAGCTTTTACTCAGGGAAGGGTGGCTACACCTTC. The rearrangement links TRBV7-2 to TRBJ1-2; possibly TRBD1 for D (5 bases). Looked up from germline, CDR1 is SGHTA and CDR2 is FQGNSA. V dropped 3 bases and J dropped 7 bases, with 15 bases sitting between them. There are 14 residues in the CDR3.

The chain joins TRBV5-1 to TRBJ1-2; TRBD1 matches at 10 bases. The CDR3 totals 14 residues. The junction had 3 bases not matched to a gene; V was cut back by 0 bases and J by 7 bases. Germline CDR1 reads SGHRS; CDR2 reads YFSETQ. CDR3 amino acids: CASSLGDRGGGYTF. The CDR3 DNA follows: TGCGCCAGCAGCTTGGGGGACAGGGGAGGTGGCTACACCTTC.

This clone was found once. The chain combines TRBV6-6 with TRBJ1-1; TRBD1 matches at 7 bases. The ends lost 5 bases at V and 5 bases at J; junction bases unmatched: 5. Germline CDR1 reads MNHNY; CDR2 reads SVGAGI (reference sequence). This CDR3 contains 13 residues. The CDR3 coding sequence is TGTGCCAGCAGTCGACAGGGAGAGACTGAAGCTTTCTTT. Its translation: CASSRQGETEAFF.

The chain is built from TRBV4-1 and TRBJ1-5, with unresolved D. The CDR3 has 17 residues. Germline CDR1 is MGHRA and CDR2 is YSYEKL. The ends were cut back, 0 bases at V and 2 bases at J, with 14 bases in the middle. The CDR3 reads CASSQEMVGRGNQPQHF. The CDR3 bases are TGCGCCAGCAGCCAAGAGATGGTAGGCCGGGGCAATCAGCCCCAGCATTTT.

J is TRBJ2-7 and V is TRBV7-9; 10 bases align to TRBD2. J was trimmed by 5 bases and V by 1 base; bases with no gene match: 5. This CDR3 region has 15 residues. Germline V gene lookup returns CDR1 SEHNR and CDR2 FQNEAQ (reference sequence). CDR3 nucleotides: TGTGCCAGCAGCTTAGGACAAGCGGGGGGGAACGAGCAGTACTTC. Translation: CASSLGQAGGNEQYF.

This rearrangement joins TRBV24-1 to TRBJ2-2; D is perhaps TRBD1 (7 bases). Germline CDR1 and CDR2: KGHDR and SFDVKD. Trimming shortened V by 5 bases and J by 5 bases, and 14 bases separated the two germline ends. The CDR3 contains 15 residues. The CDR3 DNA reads TGTGCCACCAGTGCAGGAGGGGGCTATACCGGGGAGCTGTTTTTT. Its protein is CATSAGGGYTGELFF.

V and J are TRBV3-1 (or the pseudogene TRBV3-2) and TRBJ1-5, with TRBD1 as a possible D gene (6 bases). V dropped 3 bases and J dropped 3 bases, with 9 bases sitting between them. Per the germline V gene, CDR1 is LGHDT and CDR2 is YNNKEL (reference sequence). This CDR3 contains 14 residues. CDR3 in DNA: TGTGCCAGCAGCCACCGGGACACCAATCAGCCCCAGCATTTT. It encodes CASSHRDTNQPQHF.

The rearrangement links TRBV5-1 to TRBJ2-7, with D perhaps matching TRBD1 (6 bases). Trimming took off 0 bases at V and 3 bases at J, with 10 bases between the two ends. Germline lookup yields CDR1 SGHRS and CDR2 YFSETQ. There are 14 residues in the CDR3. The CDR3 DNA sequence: TGCGCCAGCAGCTTGGCCGGGACAAACTACGAGCAGTACTTC. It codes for CASSLAGTNYEQYF. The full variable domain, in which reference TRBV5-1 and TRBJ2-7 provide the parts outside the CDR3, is KAGVTQTPRYLIKTRGQQVTLSCSPISGHRSVSWYQQTPGQGLQFLFEYFSETQRNKGNFPGRFSGRQFSNSRSEMNVSTLELGDSALYLCASSLAGTNYEQYFGPGTRLTVT.

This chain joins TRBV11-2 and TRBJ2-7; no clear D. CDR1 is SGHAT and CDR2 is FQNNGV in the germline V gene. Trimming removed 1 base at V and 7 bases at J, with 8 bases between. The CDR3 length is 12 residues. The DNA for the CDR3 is TGTGCCAGCAGCTTAGGCCCGAAAGAGCAGTACTTC. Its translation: CASSLGPKEQYF.

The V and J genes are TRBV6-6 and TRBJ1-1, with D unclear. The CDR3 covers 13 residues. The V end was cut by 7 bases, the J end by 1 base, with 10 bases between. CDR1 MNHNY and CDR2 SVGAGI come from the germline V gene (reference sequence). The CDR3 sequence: CASILRENTEAFF. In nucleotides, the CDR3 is TGTGCCAGCATCTTACGGGAGAACACTGAAGCTTTCTTT.

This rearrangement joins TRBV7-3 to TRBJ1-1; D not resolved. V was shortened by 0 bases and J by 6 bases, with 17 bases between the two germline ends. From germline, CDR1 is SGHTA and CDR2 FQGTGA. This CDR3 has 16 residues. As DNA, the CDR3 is TGTGCCAGCAGCTTAACCCCCAAGGGTCCCAGATCTGAAGCTTTCTTT. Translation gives CASSLTPKGPRSEAFF.

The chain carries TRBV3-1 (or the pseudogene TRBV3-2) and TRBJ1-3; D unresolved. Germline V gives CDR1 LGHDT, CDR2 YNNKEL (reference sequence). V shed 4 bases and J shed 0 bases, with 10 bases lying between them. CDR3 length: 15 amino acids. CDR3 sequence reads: CASSRTAPSGNTIYF. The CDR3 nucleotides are TGTGCCAGCAGCCGGACGGCACCCTCTGGAAACACCATATATTTT.

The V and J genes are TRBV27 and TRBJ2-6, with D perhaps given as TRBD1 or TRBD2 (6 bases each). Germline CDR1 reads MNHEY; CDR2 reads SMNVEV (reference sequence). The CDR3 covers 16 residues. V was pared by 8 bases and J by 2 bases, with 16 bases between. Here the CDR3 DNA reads TGTGCCAGCCGCCCGTCGGGGGCGCCTGGGGCCAACGTCCTGACTTTC. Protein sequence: CASRPSGAPGANVLTF.

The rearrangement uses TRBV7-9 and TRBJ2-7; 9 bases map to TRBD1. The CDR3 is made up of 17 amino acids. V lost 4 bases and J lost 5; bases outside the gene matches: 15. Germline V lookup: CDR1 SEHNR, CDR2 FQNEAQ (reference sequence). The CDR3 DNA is TGTGCCAGCAGCTACCGAAACAAAGGGACAGGGCTTGACGAGCAGTACTTC. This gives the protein CASSYRNKGTGLDEQYF. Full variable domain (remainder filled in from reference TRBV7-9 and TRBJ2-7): DTGVSQNPRHKITKRGQNVTFRCDPISEHNRLYWYRQTLGQGPEFLTYFQNEAQLEKSRLLSDRFSAERPKGSFSTLEIQRTEQGDSAMYLCASSYRNKGTGLDEQYFGPGTRLTVT.

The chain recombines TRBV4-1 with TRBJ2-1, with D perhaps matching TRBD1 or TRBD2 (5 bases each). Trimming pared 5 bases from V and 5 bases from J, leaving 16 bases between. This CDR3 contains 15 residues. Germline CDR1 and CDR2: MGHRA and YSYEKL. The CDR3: CASSDRGLRNNEQFF. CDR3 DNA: TGCGCCAGCAGCGATCGGGGCCTGAGAAACAATGAGCAGTTCTTC.

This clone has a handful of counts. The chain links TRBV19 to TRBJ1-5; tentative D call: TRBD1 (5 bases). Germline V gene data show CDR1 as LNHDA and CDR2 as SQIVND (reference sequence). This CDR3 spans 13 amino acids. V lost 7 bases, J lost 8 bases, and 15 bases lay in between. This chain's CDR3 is CASNGDDYEPQHF. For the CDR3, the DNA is TGTGCCAGTAACGGGGACGACTACGAGCCCCAGCATTTT.

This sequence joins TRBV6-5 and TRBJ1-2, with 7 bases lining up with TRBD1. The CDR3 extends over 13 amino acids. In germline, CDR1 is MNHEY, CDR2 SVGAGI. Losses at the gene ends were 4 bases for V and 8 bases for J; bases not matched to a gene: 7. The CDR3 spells CASSSLTGDGYTF. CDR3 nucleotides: TGTGCCAGCAGTTCCCTTACAGGGGACGGCTACACCTTC.

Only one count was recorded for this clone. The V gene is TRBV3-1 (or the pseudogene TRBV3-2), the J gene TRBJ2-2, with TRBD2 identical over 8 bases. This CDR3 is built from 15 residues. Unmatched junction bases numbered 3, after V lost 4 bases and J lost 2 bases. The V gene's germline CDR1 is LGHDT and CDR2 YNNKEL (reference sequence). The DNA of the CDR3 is TGTGCCAGCAGCCCCGGGGGGGCCAACACCGGGGAGCTGTTTTTT. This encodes CASSPGGANTGELFF.

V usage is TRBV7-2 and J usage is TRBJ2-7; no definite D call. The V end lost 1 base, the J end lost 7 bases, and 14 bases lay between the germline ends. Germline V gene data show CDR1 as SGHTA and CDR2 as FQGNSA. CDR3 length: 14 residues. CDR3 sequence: CASSLGTRNEEQYF. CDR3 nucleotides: TGTGCCAGCAGCTTAGGAACAAGAAATGAGGAGCAGTACTTC.

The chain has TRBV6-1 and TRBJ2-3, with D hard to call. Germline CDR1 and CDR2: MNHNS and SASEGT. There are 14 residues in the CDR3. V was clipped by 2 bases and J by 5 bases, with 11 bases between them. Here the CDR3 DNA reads TGTGCCAGCAGTGAAAGTGGACGGCAAGATACGCAGTATTTT. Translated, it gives CASSESGRQDTQYF.

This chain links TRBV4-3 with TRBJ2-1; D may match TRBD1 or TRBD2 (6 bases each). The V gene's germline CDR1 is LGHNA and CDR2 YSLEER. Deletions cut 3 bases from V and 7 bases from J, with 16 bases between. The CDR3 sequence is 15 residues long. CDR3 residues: CASSHLWGAGNEQFF. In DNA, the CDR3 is TGCGCCAGCAGCCACCTCTGGGGGGCAGGGAATGAGCAGTTCTTC.

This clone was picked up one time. For the CDR3, the DNA is TGTGCCAGCAGCCGCCAGGCAGGCCGAGGTTCGGTGGATACGCAGTATTTT. Its translation: CASSRQAGRGSVDTQYF. The V call is TRBV4-2, the J call TRBJ2-3, with no clear D. Trimming took 4 bases from V and 6 from J, leaving 23 bases between them. The CDR3 sequence is 17 residues long. The germline V gene encodes CDR1 LGHNA and CDR2 YNFKEQ.